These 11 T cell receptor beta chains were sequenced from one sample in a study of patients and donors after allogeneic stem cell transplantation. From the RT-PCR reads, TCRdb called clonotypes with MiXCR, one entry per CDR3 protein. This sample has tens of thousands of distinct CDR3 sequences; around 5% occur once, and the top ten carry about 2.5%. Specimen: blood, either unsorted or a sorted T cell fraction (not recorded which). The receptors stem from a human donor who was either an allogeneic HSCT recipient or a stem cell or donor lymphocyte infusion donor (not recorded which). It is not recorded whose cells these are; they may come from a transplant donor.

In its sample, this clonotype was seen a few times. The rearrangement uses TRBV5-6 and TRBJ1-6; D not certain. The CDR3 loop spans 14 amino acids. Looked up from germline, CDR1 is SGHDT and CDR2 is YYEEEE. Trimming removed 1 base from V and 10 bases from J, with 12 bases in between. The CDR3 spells CASSLRTAESPLHF. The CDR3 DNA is TGTGCCAGCAGCTTGCGGACGGCAGAGTCACCCCTCCACTTT. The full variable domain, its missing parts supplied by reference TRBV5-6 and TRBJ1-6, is DAGVTQSPTHLIKTRGQQVTLRCSPKSGHDTVSWYQQALGQGPQFIFQYYEEEERQRGNFPDRFSGHQFPNYSSELNVNALLLGDSALYLCASSLRTAESPLHFGNGTRLTVT.

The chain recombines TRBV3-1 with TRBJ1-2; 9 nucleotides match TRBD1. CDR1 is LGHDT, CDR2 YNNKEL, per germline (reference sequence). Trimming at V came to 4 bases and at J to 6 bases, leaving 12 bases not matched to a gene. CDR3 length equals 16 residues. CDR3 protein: CASSLRGWDREDGYTF. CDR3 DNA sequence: TGTGCCAGCAGCCTTCGGGGGTGGGACAGGGAAGATGGCTACACCTTC.

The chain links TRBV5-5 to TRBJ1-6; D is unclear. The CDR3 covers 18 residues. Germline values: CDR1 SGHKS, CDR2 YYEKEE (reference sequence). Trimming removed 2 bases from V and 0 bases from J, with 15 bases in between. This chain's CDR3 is CASSLGASLSSYNSPLHF. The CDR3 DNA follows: TGTGCCAGCAGCTTAGGTGCCTCCTTAAGCTCCTATAATTCACCCCTCCACTTT.

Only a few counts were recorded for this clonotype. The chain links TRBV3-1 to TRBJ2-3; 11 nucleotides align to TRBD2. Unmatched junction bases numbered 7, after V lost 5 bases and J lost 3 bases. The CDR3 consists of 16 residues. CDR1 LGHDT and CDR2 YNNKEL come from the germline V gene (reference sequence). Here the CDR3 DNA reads TGTGCCAGCAGCTCAGGAGTAGCGGGGGGGACAGATACGCAGTATTTT. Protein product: CASSSGVAGGTDTQYF.

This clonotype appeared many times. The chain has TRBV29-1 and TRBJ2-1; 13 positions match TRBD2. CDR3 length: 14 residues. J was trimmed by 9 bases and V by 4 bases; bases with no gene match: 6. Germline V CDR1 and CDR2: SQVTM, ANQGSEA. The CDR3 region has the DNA TGCAGCGTTGGGGGACTAGCGGGGAGGGGTGAGCAGTTCTTC. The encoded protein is CSVGGLAGRGEQFF.

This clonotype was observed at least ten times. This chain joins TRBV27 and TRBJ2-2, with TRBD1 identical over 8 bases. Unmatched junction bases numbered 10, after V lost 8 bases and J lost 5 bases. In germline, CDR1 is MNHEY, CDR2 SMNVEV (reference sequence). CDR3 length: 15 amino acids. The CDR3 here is CASSRQGAQTGELFF. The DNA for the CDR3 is TGTGCCAGCTCTCGGCAGGGGGCCCAAACCGGGGAGCTGTTTTTT.

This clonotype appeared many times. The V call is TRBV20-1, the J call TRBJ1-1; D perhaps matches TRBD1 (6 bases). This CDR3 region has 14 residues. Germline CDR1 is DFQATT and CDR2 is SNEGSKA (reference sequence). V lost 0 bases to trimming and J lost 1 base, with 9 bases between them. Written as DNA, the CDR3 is TGCAGTGCTAGAGATAGGGGGGGGAACACTGAAGCTTTCTTT. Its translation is CSARDRGGNTEAFF.

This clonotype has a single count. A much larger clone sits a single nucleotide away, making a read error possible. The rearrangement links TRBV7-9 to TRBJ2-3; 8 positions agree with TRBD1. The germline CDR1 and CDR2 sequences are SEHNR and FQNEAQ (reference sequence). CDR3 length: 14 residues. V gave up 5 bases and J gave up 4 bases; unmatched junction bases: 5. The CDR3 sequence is CASSAGQEADTQYF. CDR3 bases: TGTGCCAGCAGCGCGGGACAGGAGGCAGATACGCAGTATTTT.

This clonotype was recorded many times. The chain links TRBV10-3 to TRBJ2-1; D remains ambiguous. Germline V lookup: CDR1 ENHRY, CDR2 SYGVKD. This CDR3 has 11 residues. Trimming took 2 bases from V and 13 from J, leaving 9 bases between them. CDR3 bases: TGTGCCATCAGTGAGGTAGGGATTCAGTTCTTC. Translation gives CAISEVGIQFF.

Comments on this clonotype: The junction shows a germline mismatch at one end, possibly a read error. As DNA, the CDR3 is TGCAGTGCTGGTCAGCGGCTACAAGAGGCCCAGTACTTC. This gives the protein CSAGQRLQEAQYF. The chain employs TRBV20-1 and TRBJ2-5, with a possible D match to TRBD2 (5 bases). In germline, CDR1 is DFQATT, CDR2 SNEGSKA (reference sequence). This CDR3 has 13 residues.

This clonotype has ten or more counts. Here the CDR3 DNA reads TGTGCCAGCAGTACCCTAACGACAGGCCGGGCAGCTTTCTTT. This translates into CASSTLTTGRAAFF. The chain carries TRBV27 and TRBJ1-1; TRBD1 might be the D (6 bases). The CDR3 covers 14 residues. Germline V gives CDR1 MNHEY, CDR2 SMNVEV (reference sequence). The germline V and J ends were trimmed by 5 bases and 10 bases, with 20 bases remaining between them.